What follows are 22 T cell receptor beta chains derived from one specimen sequenced in a study of blood T cell repertoires in COVID-19. TCRdb's table, derived via immunoSEQ multiplex PCR, lists solely in-frame clones and lacks some. The sample contains 300,000 to 350,000 clones, 80% to 90% of which appear only once. The sequencing sample was made of PBMCs or T cells enriched from blood (not recorded which). These receptors were obtained from a woman in her thirties or forties with acute COVID-19.

A note on this clone: This same CDR3 is encoded by further DNA sequences in the sample. The chain carries TRBV18 and TRBJ1-5, with a possible D match to TRBD1 (6 bases). V lost 3 bases, J lost 3 bases, and 9 bases lay in between. The CDR3 is 14 residues long. The germline V gene encodes CDR1 KGHSH and CDR2 LQKENI. CDR3 protein: CASSPGQPNQPQHF. The CDR3 DNA follows: TGTGCCAGCTCACCTGGACAGCCCAATCAGCCCCAGCATTTT.

This clone has only one observation. The chain is built from TRBV10-3 and TRBJ1-2; no clear D gene. The CDR3 has 13 residues. Between the trimmed V and J ends, which lost 2 bases and 0 bases, there was a span of 4 bases. The germline CDR1 and CDR2 sequences are ENHRY and SYGVKD. In DNA, the CDR3 is TGTGCCATCAGTGAGGGAGCTAACTATGGCTACACCTTC. This gives the protein CAISEGANYGYTF.

This clone appeared a single time. V gene TRBV6-5 combines with J gene TRBJ1-2; TRBD1 is a possible D gene (6 bases). This CDR3 has 15 residues. V was trimmed by 6 bases and J by 4 bases, leaving 18 bases between them. The germline CDR1 and CDR2 sequences are MNHEY and SVGAGI. CDR3 residues: CASSLDTQGIYGYTF. The CDR3 region has the DNA TGTGCCAGCAGCTTGGATACGCAGGGGATCTATGGCTACACCTTC.

This sequence joins TRBV7-2 and TRBJ2-1, with unresolved D. V was pared by 5 bases and J by 10 bases, with 6 bases between. The CDR3 spans 10 residues. Germline V gene sequence: CDR1 SGHTA, CDR2 FQGNSA. The chain's CDR3 is CASSQKEQFF. As DNA, the CDR3 is TGTGCCAGCAGCCAAAAAGAGCAGTTCTTC.

The V and J genes are TRBV28 and TRBJ1-4; 8 bases are shared with TRBD1. The germline V gene encodes CDR1 MDHEN and CDR2 SYDVKM. J gave up 8 bases and V 10 bases, and 12 bases lay outside the gene matches. The CDR3 has 14 amino acids. The CDR3 coding sequence is TGTGCCACCGCGACCAGGGGGCTAGGGGAAAAACTGTTTTTT. Amino acids: CATATRGLGEKLFF.

V and J are TRBV7-9 and TRBJ2-6; tentatively, D is TRBD2 (6 bases). Germline loops: CDR1 SEHNR, CDR2 FQNEAQ (reference sequence). The CDR3 extends over 15 amino acids. V was pared by 8 bases and J by 0 bases, with 11 bases between. CDR3 nucleotide sequence: TGTGCCAGCCTAACGGGGGTCTCTGGGGCCAACGTCCTGACTTTC. Translated, it gives CASLTGVSGANVLTF.

The chain joins TRBV28 to TRBJ2-1; 9 nucleotides agree with TRBD2. The CDR3 is made up of 15 amino acids. Per the germline V gene, CDR1 is MDHEN and CDR2 is SYDVKM. V was clipped by 5 bases and J by 5 bases; unmatched bases: 7. The CDR3 sequence: CASSNRLAGNNEQFF. CDR3 nucleotide sequence: TGTGCCAGCAGTAACCGTCTAGCGGGGAACAATGAGCAGTTCTTC.

The rearrangement uses TRBV7-8 and TRBJ1-2; maybe TRBD1 (5 bases). Trimming removed 2 bases from V and 3 bases from J, with 10 bases in between. The germline gives CDR1 SGHVS, CDR2 FQNEAQ. This CDR3 contains 14 residues. CDR3 in amino acids: CASSLSGEYYGYTF. CDR3 DNA sequence: TGTGCCAGCAGCTTATCGGGGGAATACTATGGCTACACCTTC.

The chain carries TRBV7-9 and TRBJ2-1; the D gene is possibly TRBD1 (8 bases). V lost 5 bases to trimming and J lost 3 bases, with 14 bases between them. This CDR3 comprises 15 residues. Germline lookup yields CDR1 SEHNR and CDR2 FQNEAQ (reference sequence). CDR3 in amino acids: CASSTGGGGYNEQFF. The CDR3 DNA sequence: TGTGCCAGCAGCACAGGGGGGGGCGGCTACAATGAGCAGTTCTTC.

The V gene is TRBV6-5, the J gene TRBJ2-5, with 7 positions matching TRBD1. The CDR3 consists of 14 residues. Germline V gene sequence: CDR1 MNHEY, CDR2 SVGAGI. J lost 2 bases, V lost 4 bases, and 4 bases had no gene match. The CDR3 loop reads CASSSGQYQETQYF. The CDR3 DNA reads TGTGCCAGCAGTTCGGGACAGTATCAAGAGACCCAGTACTTC.

This chain uses TRBV28 with TRBJ2-1, with 8 bases fitting TRBD2. V lost 2 bases, J lost 6 bases, and 3 bases stayed unmatched. Per germline, CDR1 MDHEN and CDR2 SYDVKM. The CDR3 covers 14 residues. This chain's CDR3 is CASSLGLAVNEQFF. DNA for the CDR3: TGTGCCAGCAGTTTAGGACTAGCAGTCAATGAGCAGTTCTTC.

This chain uses TRBV3-1 (or the pseudogene TRBV3-2) with TRBJ2-3; TRBD2 is a possible D gene (6 bases). The CDR3 has 16 amino acids. Trimming took 4 bases from V and 6 from J, leaving 20 bases between them. CDR1 LGHDT and CDR2 YNNKEL come from the germline V gene (reference sequence). The CDR3 here is CASSLGGAGLLDTQYF. The CDR3 bases are TGTGCCAGCAGCCTCGGAGGGGCAGGGTTGTTGGATACGCAGTATTTT.

The table lists this clone with a count of one. The CDR3 coding sequence is TGTGCCAGCAGCTTGGGAACAGGTACACTAGCCAAAAACATTCAGTACTTC. Amino acids: CASSLGTGTLAKNIQYF. This chain uses TRBV5-8 with TRBJ2-4, with D perhaps matching TRBD1 (5 bases). Looked up from germline, CDR1 is SGHTS and CDR2 is YDEGEE. Trimming removed 0 bases from V and 0 bases from J, with 13 bases in between. This CDR3 contains 17 residues.

This sequence joins TRBV5-4 and TRBJ2-3; D possibly corresponds to TRBD2 (6 bases). Germline loops: CDR1 SGHNT, CDR2 YYREEE (reference sequence). CDR3 length equals 16 residues. Trimming shortened V by 10 bases and J by 4 bases, and 25 bases separated the two germline ends. CDR3 residues: CAAYSGARGGADTQYF. The CDR3 nucleotides read TGTGCCGCCTATAGCGGCGCGAGGGGTGGGGCAGATACGCAGTATTTT.

This rearrangement joins TRBV3-1 (or the pseudogene TRBV3-2) to TRBJ1-5, with a possible D match to TRBD1 (6 bases). The germline CDR1 and CDR2 sequences are LGHDT and YNNKEL (reference sequence). This CDR3 contains 15 residues. Trimming stripped 1 base from V and 4 bases from J, with 11 bases between. The CDR3 nucleotides read TGTGCCAGCAGCCAAGGAATGAGGGGGAATCAGCCCCAGCATTTT. Translation gives CASSQGMRGNQPQHF.

This sequence joins TRBV5-4 and TRBJ2-5; the match to TRBD2 covers 7 bases. Trimming removed 3 bases from V and 4 bases from J; junction bases left unmatched: 9. CDR1 and CDR2 from the germline V gene are SGHNT and YYREEE (reference sequence). This CDR3 has 15 amino acids. CDR3 coding DNA: TGTGCCAGCAGCTCCGGGACTAAGGGTGGAGAGACCCAGTACTTC. Translated, it gives CASSSGTKGGETQYF. Supplemented by reference TRBV5-4 and TRBJ2-5, the full variable domain reads ETGVTQSPTHLIKTRGQQVTLRCSSQSGHNTVSWYQQALGQGPQFIFQYYREEENGRGNFPPRFSGLQFPNYSSELNVNALELDDSALYLCASSSGTKGGETQYFGPGTRLLVL.

As concerns this clone: This specimen includes other DNA sequences encoding the same CDR3. CDR3 sequence (DNA): TGTGCCAGCAGCTTAGGGCAGGGGAATCAGCCCCAGCATTTT. It translates to CASSLGQGNQPQHF. The chain is built from TRBV11-2 and TRBJ1-5; D is perhaps TRBD1 (6 bases). Trimming removed 1 base from V and 4 bases from J, with 8 bases in between. There are 14 residues in the CDR3. Per germline, CDR1 SGHAT and CDR2 FQNNGV.

This chain joins TRBV27 and TRBJ2-1; tentatively, D is TRBD2 (6 bases). The CDR3 extends over 12 amino acids. Germline CDR1 and CDR2: MNHEY and SMNVEV (reference sequence). The V gene lost 6 bases and the J gene lost 7 bases, with 10 bases spanning the gap. CDR3 sequence reads: CASSYRGNEQFF. DNA of the CDR3: TGTGCCAGCAGCTATCGGGGGAATGAGCAGTTCTTC.

The chain uses TRBV12-3 or TRBV12-4 and TRBJ1-2; TRBD1 matches 7 bases. The J segment lost 9 bases and the V segment lost 3 bases, leaving 7 bases of the junction unmatched. The CDR3 is made up of 13 amino acids. CDR3 amino acids: CASSFGDSGSYTF. CDR3 DNA sequence: TGTGCCAGCAGTTTTGGGGACAGCGGAAGCTACACCTTC.

The chain combines TRBV7-2 with TRBJ2-3; D is possibly TRBD2 (6 bases). CDR1 is SGHTA, CDR2 FQGNSA, per germline. The V and J ends lost 1 base and 3 bases respectively, with 8 bases between them. The CDR3 spans 14 residues. The CDR3 DNA reads TGTGCCAGCAGCTTAGTACTAGCAACAGATACGCAGTATTTT. Protein: CASSLVLATDTQYF.

The chain combines TRBV7-2 with TRBJ2-1, with 10 bases matching TRBD1. This CDR3 spans 16 amino acids. The V and J ends lost 5 bases and 7 bases, in that order; junction bases with no gene match: 11. Per the germline V gene, CDR1 is SGHTA and CDR2 is FQGNSA. The DNA of the CDR3 is TGTGCCAGCAGCGCCCGACAGGGGGCGAGTTGGAATGAGCAGTTCTTC. Translation: CASSARQGASWNEQFF.

This chain joins TRBV28 and TRBJ1-5, with 7 bases that match TRBD1. This CDR3 comprises 14 residues. Germline V gene lookup returns CDR1 MDHEN and CDR2 SYDVKM. Trimming at V came to 6 bases and at J to 5 bases, leaving 7 bases not matched to a gene. CDR3 bases: TGTGCCAGCAGAATCGGGACAGCTTATCAGCCCCAGCATTTT. Residues: CASRIGTAYQPQHF.